What follows are 2 T cell receptor beta chains derived from one specimen sequenced in a study of shared clonotypes between healthy human individuals. Sequencing was performed with immunoSEQ multiplex PCR; in TCRdb, only in-frame clones are kept and a portion is missing. This sample has 2 million to 2.5 million clones, with nearly 97% found just once. What was sequenced was naive CD4+ T cells sorted from blood. Noted subset: CD45RA+ positively selected. Receptors were obtained from a man aged 18 to 29 in good health.

CDR3 residues: CAISAESGNTIYF. CDR3 DNA: TGTGCCATCAGTGCTGAGTCTGGAAACACCATATATTTT. J is TRBJ1-3 and V is TRBV10-3; no reliable D call. Germline values: CDR1 ENHRY, CDR2 SYGVKD. V dropped 4 bases and J dropped 1 base, with 5 bases sitting between them. The CDR3 totals 13 residues.

The gene calls are TRBV7-9 and TRBJ1-1, with D perhaps matching TRBD1 (5 bases). Trimming removed 10 bases from V and 1 base from J, with 19 bases in between. Germline V CDR1 and CDR2: SEHNR, FQNEAQ (reference sequence). This CDR3 is built from 15 residues. CDR3 region: CAKEGVQGANTEAFF. The CDR3 DNA reads TGTGCCAAAGAAGGGGTCCAAGGGGCGAACACTGAAGCTTTCTTT.